This TCR beta chain appears in the sequencing data of a study of shared clonotypes between healthy human individuals. Overall study results and limits: The represented genetic and exposure-history diversity was limited by the small number of donors. Rarefaction gave evidence that sorted-subset sequencing remained incomplete despite large depth.

A word on this clone: The antigen is not known.

Template for every sorted-subset replicate PCR totaled around 200 ng DNA, roughly 30,000 T cell genomes. The assay was immunoSEQ multiplex PCR, and TCRdb's table has in-frame clones only and misses some. The table shows around 2,100,000 clones, with about 95% occurring only once. Trimming shortened V by 6 bases and J by 7 bases, and 10 bases separated the two germline ends. Germline CDR1 SGHTA, CDR2 FQGNSA. This CDR3 region has 12 residues. Cells designated naive CD8 were CD45RO-negative and were positively selected for CCR7, with terminally differentiated effector memory CD45RA+ cells excluded. The receptor was derived from a man in his late teens or twenties in good health. This rearrangement joins TRBV7-2 to TRBJ2-1; D gene ambiguous. The sequenced sample consisted of naive CD8+ T cells sorted from blood. The CDR3 here is CASRKTWNEQFF. CDR3 in DNA: TGTGCCAGCAGAAAGACTTGGAATGAGCAGTTCTTC.